The 22 T cell receptor beta chains below come from one sample, sequenced in a study of T cell responses to AZD1222 COVID-19 vaccine. TCRdb keeps only in-frame clones here, not all; method: immunoSEQ multiplex PCR. The table includes approximately 150,000 clones, about 90% detected once. The starting material was peripheral blood, obtained 28 days after the second dose of the MenACWY control vaccine. The source is an adult who received the MenACWY meningococcal vaccine as a control.

CDR3 region: CASSPRGQALHF. In DNA, the CDR3 is TGTGCCAGCAGCCCTAGGGGGCAGGCCCTCCACTTT. This sequence joins TRBV11-2 and TRBJ1-6; TRBD1 matches 7 bases. The CDR3 extends over 12 amino acids. V shed 5 bases and J 14 bases; nucleotides not matched to a gene: 6. Germline CDR1 is SGHAT and CDR2 is FQNNGV.

The chain uses TRBV14 and TRBJ2-1, with D possibly being TRBD2 (5 bases). Germline CDR1 is SGHDN and CDR2 is FVKESK. The CDR3 is made up of 15 amino acids. Deletions cut 7 bases from V and 6 bases from J, with 19 bases between. The CDR3 sequence: CASTKDPNRGNEQFF. The CDR3 DNA reads TGTGCCAGCACTAAAGACCCAAACCGGGGCAATGAGCAGTTCTTC.

The chain links TRBV28 to TRBJ2-1, with TRBD2 matching 13 bases. Germline loops: CDR1 MDHEN, CDR2 SYDVKM. Trimming took 2 bases from V and 7 from J; bases not matched to a gene: 5. The CDR3 length is 16 residues. As DNA, the CDR3 is TGTGCCAGCAGTTTAGAGGGACTAGCGGGGAGGAATGAGCAGTTCTTC. Encoded protein: CASSLEGLAGRNEQFF.

The chain carries TRBV5-1 and TRBJ2-2, with 8 bases identical to TRBD2. V gave up 3 bases and J gave up 0 bases; unmatched junction bases: 4. Germline V gene lookup returns CDR1 SGHRS and CDR2 YFSETQ. The CDR3 is 16 amino acids. This chain's CDR3 is CASSYLTSANTGELFF. Here the CDR3 DNA reads TGCGCCAGCAGCTATCTGACTAGCGCGAACACCGGGGAGCTGTTTTTT.

The CDR3 protein is CASSPSRGAGNTIYF. DNA of the CDR3: TGTGCCAGCAGCCCAAGTCGGGGGGCGGGAAACACCATATATTTT. The chain employs TRBV7-7 and TRBJ1-3, with TRBD1 as a possible D gene (6 bases). Germline loops: CDR1 SSHAT, CDR2 FNYEAQ (reference sequence). V dropped 5 bases and J dropped 4 bases, with 15 bases sitting between them. There are 15 residues in the CDR3. Looking up the rest from reference TRBV7-7 and TRBJ1-3 gives the full variable domain: GAGVSQSPRYKVTKRGQDVTLRCDPISSHATLYWYQQALGQGPEFLTYFNYEAQPDKSGLPSDRFSAERPEGSISTLTIQRTEQRDSAMYRCASSPSRGAGNTIYFGEGSWLTVV.

This rearrangement joins TRBV27 to TRBJ2-7; TRBD1 matches 9 bases. Germline lookup yields CDR1 MNHEY and CDR2 SMNVEV (reference sequence). There are 16 residues in the CDR3. V lost 6 bases, J lost 0 bases, and 9 bases stayed unmatched. CDR3 loop: CASRGTGPGSSYEQYF. Here the CDR3 DNA reads TGTGCCAGCAGAGGGACAGGGCCAGGGAGCTCCTACGAGCAGTACTTC.

The rearrangement links TRBV19 to TRBJ2-1; TRBD2 might be the D (7 bases). Trimming stripped 3 bases from V and 9 bases from J, with 12 bases between. This CDR3 comprises 13 residues. Looked up from germline, CDR1 is LNHDA and CDR2 is SQIVND (reference sequence). The CDR3 loop reads CASSIGGAVEQFF. The CDR3 DNA follows: TGTGCCAGTAGTATTGGGGGGGCGGTTGAGCAGTTCTTC. Using reference TRBV19 and TRBJ2-1 for the parts outside the CDR3, the full variable domain is DGGITQSPKYLFRKEGQNVTLSCEQNLNHDAMYWYRQDPGQGLRLIYYSQIVNDFQKGDIAEGYSVSREKKESFPLTVTSAQKNPTAFYLCASSIGGAVEQFFGPGTRLTVL.

The J gene is TRBJ1-6, the V gene TRBV4-1; 7 bases line up with TRBD1. V lost 1 base to trimming and J lost 8 bases; unmatched junction nucleotides: 11. The CDR3 is 17 amino acids. Germline V gene sequence: CDR1 MGHRA, CDR2 YSYEKL. CDR3 amino acids: CASSQVARTGEDSPLHF. The CDR3 bases are TGCGCCAGCAGCCAAGTGGCCCGGACAGGAGAGGATTCACCCCTCCACTTT.

The genes are TRBV7-3 and TRBJ2-3, with 7 bases lining up with TRBD2. V was pared by 1 base and J by 3 bases, with 4 bases of the junction left unmatched. CDR1 is SGHTA and CDR2 is FQGTGA in the germline V gene. The CDR3 consists of 15 residues. CDR3 nucleotide sequence: TGTGCCAGCAGCTTAAATAGCGGGCCTACAGATACGCAGTATTTT. It encodes CASSLNSGPTDTQYF.

The rearrangement uses TRBV19 and TRBJ2-7, with D perhaps TRBD1 (6 bases). Between the trimmed V and J ends, which lost 2 bases and 5 bases, there was a span of 10 bases. CDR1 and CDR2 (germline): LNHDA, SQIVND (reference sequence). This CDR3 region has 13 residues. CDR3 coding DNA: TGTGCCAGTAGTATAAACAGGGATCACGAGCAGTACTTC. Translation gives CASSINRDHEQYF.

The chain recombines TRBV9 with TRBJ1-2; D possibly corresponds to TRBD1 (5 bases). The germline V gene has CDR1 SGDLS and CDR2 YYNGEE. V lost 0 bases and J 6 bases, leaving 12 bases between the germline ends. This CDR3 comprises 14 residues. CDR3 residues: CASSVEPGGNGYTF. The CDR3 DNA reads TGTGCCAGCAGCGTAGAGCCCGGGGGAAATGGCTACACCTTC.

This chain connects TRBV18 to TRBJ2-3; D unclear. CDR1 and CDR2 from the germline V gene are KGHSH and LQKENI. Trimming stripped 3 bases from V and 6 bases from J, with 13 bases between. The CDR3 totals 14 residues. Here the CDR3 reads CASSPPYPVDTQYF. The DNA of the CDR3 is TGTGCCAGCTCACCGCCATATCCGGTCGATACGCAGTATTTT.

V gene TRBV6-5 combines with J gene TRBJ2-7; a weak D match, TRBD2 (5 bases). Looked up from germline, CDR1 is MNHEY and CDR2 is SVGAGI. The CDR3 totals 14 residues. The V end was cut by 6 bases, the J end by 3 bases, with 15 bases between. The chain's CDR3 is CASRSPGFLYEQYF. The CDR3 region has the DNA TGTGCCAGCAGGTCGCCGGGATTCCTCTACGAGCAGTACTTC.

The chain carries TRBV18 and TRBJ2-3; no clear D gene. Germline lookup yields CDR1 KGHSH and CDR2 LQKENI. Deletions cut 0 bases from V and 5 bases from J, with 6 bases between. The CDR3 covers 13 residues. In DNA form, the CDR3 reads TGTGCCAGCTCACCACCGACAATAGATACGCAGTATTTT. Its protein product is CASSPPTIDTQYF.

The chain combines TRBV12-3 or TRBV12-4 with TRBJ2-5, with D possibly TRBD1 on 7 matching bases. The V end was cut by 10 bases, the J end by 5 bases, with 17 bases between. This CDR3 spans 13 amino acids. CDR3 residues: CATTRGAKETQYF. The CDR3 DNA is TGTGCCACCACCAGGGGGGCCAAGGAGACCCAGTACTTC.

The chain recombines TRBV7-2 with TRBJ1-1; D is possibly TRBD1 (5 bases). V was trimmed by 5 bases and J by 6 bases, leaving 19 bases between them. Germline-derived CDR1 and CDR2 are SGHTA and FQGNSA. The CDR3 totals 15 residues. The CDR3 region has the DNA TGTGCCAGCAGCCCAGTTGGGGTTTTGGGGCCTGAAGCTTTCTTT. Its translation: CASSPVGVLGPEAFF.

The rearrangement uses TRBV6-6 and TRBJ1-2; no clear D. V was shortened by 5 bases and J by 0 bases, with 19 bases between the two germline ends. The CDR3 runs to 17 residues. CDR1 and CDR2 from the germline V gene are MNHNY and SVGAGI (reference sequence). CDR3 sequence: CASSQLNSPLANYGYTF. The CDR3 nucleotides are TGTGCCAGCAGTCAACTAAATTCACCGTTAGCTAACTATGGCTACACCTTC.

This chain uses TRBV19 with TRBJ1-5, with TRBD1 identical over 9 bases. V trimming: 4 bases; J trimming: 4 bases; junction bases outside the gene matches: 8. CDR1 is LNHDA, CDR2 SQIVND, per germline (reference sequence). The CDR3 is 16 residues long. CDR3 residues: CASSNDRGLGNQPQHF. CDR3 nucleotide sequence: TGTGCCAGTAGTAACGACAGGGGGTTAGGGAATCAGCCCCAGCATTTT.

The rearrangement links TRBV5-3 to TRBJ1-5, with D tentatively TRBD1 (6 bases). TRBV5-3 counts as an open reading frame of uncertain function. The CDR3 length is 16 residues. V lost 2 bases and J lost 2, with 14 bases in between. DNA for the CDR3: TGTGCCAGAAGCTTAGAAGGACAGCTTGGCAATCAGCCCCAGCATTTT. It codes for CARSLEGQLGNQPQHF.

The genes are TRBV28 and TRBJ2-7, with D possibly matching TRBD1 (8 bases). The germline CDR1 and CDR2 sequences are MDHEN and SYDVKM. The CDR3 has 16 amino acids. Trimming took off 5 bases at V and 3 bases at J, with 20 bases between the two ends. The CDR3 region is CASSILRTGRVYEQYF. CDR3 sequence (DNA): TGTGCCAGCAGTATCCTGCGGACAGGGAGGGTCTACGAGCAGTACTTC.

V and J are TRBV3-1 (or the pseudogene TRBV3-2) and TRBJ1-6; D might be TRBD1 (5 bases). Germline values: CDR1 LGHDT, CDR2 YNNKEL (reference sequence). CDR3 length: 16 residues. With 6 bases removed from V and 4 bases from J, the gap between germline ends came to 16 bases. The CDR3 nucleotides are TGTGCCAGCAGGACATCAGGGTCAGGTTATAATTCACCCCTCCACTTT. It yields the protein CASRTSGSGYNSPLHF.

CDR3 loop: CASRGPVGEKLFF. For the CDR3, the DNA is TGCGCCAGCAGAGGGCCCGTGGGGGAAAAACTGTTTTTT. The chain combines TRBV5-1 with TRBJ1-4; D is unclear. The CDR3 is 13 amino acids. The V and J ends lost 5 bases and 8 bases respectively, with 13 bases between them. CDR1 and CDR2 from the germline V gene are SGHRS and YFSETQ.